Below are 21 T cell receptor beta chains sequenced from a single sample in a study of OX40 agonist ivuxolimab in advanced cancers. Method: immunoSEQ multiplex PCR; TCRdb's copy keeps in-frame clones and lacks some. The sample has tens of thousands of clones; approximately 94% are singletons. The specimen comprised CD4+ or CD8+ T cells sorted from blood, sampled in a trial of the OX40 agonist ivuxolimab. These receptors originate from an adult with an advanced solid tumor such as melanoma, head and neck, liver or kidney cancer.

The chain has TRBV9 and TRBJ1-1, with D maybe TRBD1 (6 bases). The germline CDR1 and CDR2 sequences are SGDLS and YYNGEE. V lost 0 bases and J lost 3, with 12 bases in between. The CDR3 loop spans 15 amino acids. The CDR3 here is CASSVGVGGYTEAFF. The CDR3 coding sequence is TGTGCCAGCAGCGTAGGGGTAGGGGGTTACACTGAAGCTTTCTTT.

V gene TRBV6-6 combines with J gene TRBJ2-7; TRBD1 agrees at 7 bases. CDR3 length: 13 residues. V shed 4 bases and J 2 bases; nucleotides not matched to a gene: 2. The germline CDR1 and CDR2 sequences are MNHNY and SVGAGI (reference sequence). CDR3 nucleotide sequence: TGTGCCAGCAGTTTACAGGGGACCTACGAGCAGTACTTC. Its protein is CASSLQGTYEQYF.

This clone has only a few counts. This rearrangement joins TRBV12-5 to TRBJ1-1; D unresolved. Germline CDR1 reads LGHNT; CDR2 reads FRNRAP. The CDR3 has 12 amino acids. V was trimmed by 5 bases and J by 1 base, leaving 5 bases between them. This CDR3 is CASGPGNTEAFF. DNA for the CDR3: TGTGCTAGTGGTCCGGGGAACACTGAAGCTTTCTTT.

The rearrangement joins TRBV27 to TRBJ2-6; D is unresolved. V gave up 6 bases and J gave up 0 bases, with 6 bases separating them. CDR1 and CDR2 from the germline V gene are MNHEY and SMNVEV (reference sequence). The length of the CDR3 is 14 residues. As DNA, the CDR3 is TGTGCCAGCAGCGTAATCTCTGGGGCCAACGTCCTGACTTTC. As protein: CASSVISGANVLTF.

The chain has TRBV5-1 and TRBJ2-7; D remains unclear. The CDR3 is made up of 14 amino acids. CDR1 is SGHRS, CDR2 YFSETQ, per germline. V lost 0 bases to trimming and J lost 2 bases, with 9 bases between them. CDR3 DNA sequence: TGCGCCAGCAGCTTGGCTAAGGGAACCTACGAGCAGTACTTC. Protein sequence: CASSLAKGTYEQYF.

CDR3 residues: CASSGTTIGYTF. The CDR3 nucleotides are TGTGCCAGCAGCGGAACCACCATAGGCTACACCTTC. The chain has TRBV9 and TRBJ1-2; D gene unclear. CDR1 and CDR2 (germline): SGDLS, YYNGEE. CDR3 length equals 12 residues. The germline V and J ends were trimmed by 3 bases and 8 bases, with 11 bases remaining between them. Full variable domain (outside the CDR3, taken from reference TRBV9 and TRBJ1-2): DSGVTQTPKHLITATGQRVTLRCSPRSGDLSVYWYQQSLDQGLQFLIQYYNGEERAKGNILERFSAQQFPDLHSELNLSSLELGDSALYFCASSGTTIGYTFGSGTRLTVV.

The chain couples TRBV5-6 to TRBJ2-7, with 7 bases that match TRBD1. V gave up 2 bases and J gave up 0 bases; unmatched junction bases: 5. Germline V CDR1 and CDR2: SGHDT, YYEEEE. CDR3 length: 15 residues. CDR3 sequence: CASSFPGTDSYEQYF. CDR3 nucleotides: TGTGCCAGCAGCTTCCCCGGGACAGACTCCTACGAGCAGTACTTC.

The gene calls are TRBV2 and TRBJ2-2; tentative D call: TRBD2 (6 bases). V was pared by 2 bases and J by 0 bases, with 10 bases between. The germline V gene encodes CDR1 SNHLY and CDR2 FYNNEI. This CDR3 spans 16 amino acids. The CDR3 DNA follows: TGTGCCAGCAGTGAATGGAGGGACGCGAACACCGGGGAGCTGTTTTTT. Translated, it gives CASSEWRDANTGELFF.

The gene calls are TRBV9 and TRBJ2-3, with 9 bases that match TRBD2. V lost 4 bases, J lost 1 base, and 4 bases stayed unmatched. CDR1 is SGDLS, CDR2 YYNGEE, per germline. The CDR3 has 15 residues. The CDR3 sequence: CASSPWTSGTDTQYF. The CDR3 DNA reads as TGTGCCAGCAGCCCGTGGACTAGCGGCACAGATACGCAGTATTTT. The full variable domain, completed using reference TRBV9 and TRBJ2-3, is DSGVTQTPKHLITATGQRVTLRCSPRSGDLSVYWYQQSLDQGLQFLIQYYNGEERAKGNILERFSAQQFPDLHSELNLSSLELGDSALYFCASSPWTSGTDTQYFGPGTRLTVL.

The chain carries TRBV19 and TRBJ1-5; the match to TRBD1 covers 7 bases. The CDR3 runs 17 residues. Germline CDR1 and CDR2: LNHDA and SQIVND (reference sequence). With V trimmed by 6 bases and J by 4 bases, 15 bases remained unmatched. CDR3 bases: TGTGCCAGTAGCCTGGGGAAAGGGGGACAGTGGAATCAGCCCCAGCATTTT. It encodes CASSLGKGGQWNQPQHF.

This chain links TRBV7-8 with TRBJ2-5; D might be TRBD2 (5 bases). This CDR3 is built from 12 residues. V lost 5 bases and J 5 bases, leaving 9 bases between the germline ends. Germline lookup yields CDR1 SGHVS and CDR2 FQNEAQ. The CDR3 protein is CASSPAAETQYF. CDR3 bases: TGTGCCAGCAGCCCAGCGGCGGAGACCCAGTACTTC. Drawing the rest from reference TRBV7-8 and TRBJ2-5, the complete variable domain is GAGVSQSPRYKVAKRGQDVALRCDPISGHVSLFWYQQALGQGPEFLTYFQNEAQLDKSGLPSDRFFAERPEGSVSTLKIQRTQQEDSAVYLCASSPAAETQYFGPGTRLLVL.

The chain employs TRBV5-1 and TRBJ2-1, with 7 positions matching TRBD2. The length of the CDR3 is 13 residues. In germline, CDR1 is SGHRS, CDR2 YFSETQ. After removal of 6 bases from V and 2 bases from J, the junction contained 2 bases not matched to a gene. The CDR3 sequence: CASMTSPYNEQFF. The CDR3 DNA follows: TGCGCCAGCATGACTAGCCCCTACAATGAGCAGTTCTTC.

The J gene is TRBJ2-2, the V gene TRBV5-6; 11 bases align to TRBD2. This CDR3 comprises 15 residues. The V and J ends lost 4 bases and 5 bases, in that order; junction bases with no gene match: 4. Germline V gene data show CDR1 as SGHDT and CDR2 as YYEEEE. This CDR3 reads CASSPGLAVTGELFF. In DNA, the CDR3 is TGTGCCAGCAGCCCGGGACTAGCGGTGACCGGGGAGCTGTTTTTT. The variable domain in full, with the rest retrieved from reference TRBV5-6 and TRBJ2-2, is DAGVTQSPTHLIKTRGQQVTLRCSPKSGHDTVSWYQQALGQGPQFIFQYYEEEERQRGNFPDRFSGHQFPNYSSELNVNALLLGDSALYLCASSPGLAVTGELFFGEGSRLTVL.

The J gene is TRBJ2-7, the V gene TRBV5-8; possible D gene TRBD1, 6 bases. This CDR3 is 15 amino acids long. V dropped 6 bases and J dropped 2 bases, with 18 bases sitting between them. Germline CDR1 reads SGHTS; CDR2 reads YDEGEE. Here the CDR3 reads CASTPGVGQTYEQYF. In nucleotides, the CDR3 is TGTGCCAGCACCCCCGGGGTTGGACAGACCTACGAGCAGTACTTC. The complete variable domain, with remaining parts taken from reference TRBV5-8 and TRBJ2-7, reads EAGVTQSPTHLIKTRGQQATLRCSPISGHTSVYWYQQALGLGLQFLLWYDEGEERNRGNFPPRFSGRQFPNYSSELNVNALELEDSALYLCASTPGVGQTYEQYFGPGTRLTVT.

The chain combines TRBV19 with TRBJ2-2; D uncertain. CDR1 is LNHDA and CDR2 is SQIVND in the germline V gene (reference sequence). This CDR3 is 11 amino acids long. The V and J ends lost 6 bases and 3 bases respectively, with 2 bases between them. The CDR3 DNA reads TGTGCCAGTAGGGACACCGGGGAGCTGTTTTTT. Translated: CASRDTGELFF.

The chain links TRBV10-2 to TRBJ2-1, with D hard to call. The V end lost 1 base, the J end lost 6 bases, and 1 base lay between the germline ends. This CDR3 spans 11 amino acids. Germline-derived CDR1 and CDR2 are WSHSY and SAAADI. This CDR3 reads CASSEFNEQFF. As DNA, the CDR3 is TGCGCCAGCAGTGAGTTCAATGAGCAGTTCTTC.

The chain employs TRBV11-2 and TRBJ2-7; 10 bases agree with TRBD1. Germline CDR1 reads SGHAT; CDR2 reads FQNNGV. With V trimmed by 4 bases and J by 2 bases, 5 bases remained unmatched. CDR3 size: 15 residues. CDR3 sequence (DNA): TGTGCCAGCAGCTGGGGACAGGGGCCGACCTACGAGCAGTACTTC. Residues: CASSWGQGPTYEQYF.

This sequence joins TRBV9 and TRBJ2-3, with D uncertain. The V gene's germline CDR1 is SGDLS and CDR2 YYNGEE. This CDR3 spans 14 amino acids. V gave up 1 base and J gave up 6 bases, with 12 bases separating them. The CDR3 reads CASSVTLGRDTQYF. The CDR3 bases are TGTGCCAGCAGCGTAACCTTAGGGCGGGATACGCAGTATTTT.

V gene TRBV27 combines with J gene TRBJ1-1; no definite D call. The V gene's germline CDR1 is MNHEY and CDR2 SMNVEV (reference sequence). V lost 3 bases and J lost 8, with 13 bases in between. The length of the CDR3 is 13 residues. CDR3 in amino acids: CASSFGGNREAFF. CDR3 nucleotides: TGTGCCAGCAGTTTCGGAGGAAACCGGGAAGCTTTCTTT.

This sequence joins TRBV30 and TRBJ1-2; no reliable D call. CDR1 GTSNPN and CDR2 SVGIG come from the germline V gene (reference sequence). Trimming took 3 bases from V and 2 from J, leaving 7 bases between them. CDR3 length equals 12 residues. DNA of the CDR3: TGTGCCTGGAGCCCGGGAAACTATGGCTACACCTTC. It codes for CAWSPGNYGYTF.

The rearrangement uses TRBV5-1 and TRBJ1-4; tentatively, D is TRBD1 (5 bases). Germline loops: CDR1 SGHRS, CDR2 YFSETQ. CDR3 length: 16 residues. V was trimmed by 4 bases and J by 0 bases, leaving 13 bases between them. The DNA for the CDR3 is TGCGCCAGCAGCGCGGGTGGGGGGACAACTAATGAAAAACTGTTTTTT. It codes for CASSAGGGTTNEKLFF.